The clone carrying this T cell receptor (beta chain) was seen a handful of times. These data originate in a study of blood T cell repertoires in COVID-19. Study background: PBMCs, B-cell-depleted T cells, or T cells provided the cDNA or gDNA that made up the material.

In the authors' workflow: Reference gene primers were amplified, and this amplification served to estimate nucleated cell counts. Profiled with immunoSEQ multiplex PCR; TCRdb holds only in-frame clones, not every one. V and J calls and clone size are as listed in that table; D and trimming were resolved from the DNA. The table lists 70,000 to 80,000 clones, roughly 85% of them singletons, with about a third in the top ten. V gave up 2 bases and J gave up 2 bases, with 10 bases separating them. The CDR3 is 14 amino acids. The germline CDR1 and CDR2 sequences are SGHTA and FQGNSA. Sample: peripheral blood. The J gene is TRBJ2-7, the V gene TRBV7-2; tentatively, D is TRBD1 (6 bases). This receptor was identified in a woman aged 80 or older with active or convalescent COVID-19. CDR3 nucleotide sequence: TGTGCCAGCAGCTTAAGGCAGGGGACCTACGAGCAGTACTTC. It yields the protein CASSLRQGTYEQYF.